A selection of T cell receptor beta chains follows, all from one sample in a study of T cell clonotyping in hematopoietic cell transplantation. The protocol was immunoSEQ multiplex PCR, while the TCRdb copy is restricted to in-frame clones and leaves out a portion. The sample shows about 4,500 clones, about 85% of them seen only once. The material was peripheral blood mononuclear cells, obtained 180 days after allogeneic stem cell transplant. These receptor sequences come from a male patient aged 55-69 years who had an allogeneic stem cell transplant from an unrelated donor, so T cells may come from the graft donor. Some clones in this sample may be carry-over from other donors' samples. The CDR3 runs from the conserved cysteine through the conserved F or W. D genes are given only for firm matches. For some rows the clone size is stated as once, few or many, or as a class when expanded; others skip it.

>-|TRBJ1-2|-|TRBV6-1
CASSTEPSYGYTF
TGTGCCAGCAGTACCGAACCAAGCTATGGCTACACCTTC
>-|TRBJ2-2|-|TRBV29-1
CSAGGRTGELFF
TGCAGCGCGGGGGGCAGAACCGGGGAGCTGTTTTTT
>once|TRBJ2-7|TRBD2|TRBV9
CASSASGTSGSYEQYF
TGTGCCAGCAGCGCATCCGGGACTAGTGGGTCCTACGAGCAGTACTTC
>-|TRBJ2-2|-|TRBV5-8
CASSLSRVRSGELFF
TGTGCCAGCAGCTTGTCCAGGGTCAGGTCCGGGGAGCTGTTTTTT
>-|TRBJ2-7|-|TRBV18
CASSPPPQVEQYF
TGTGCCAGCTCACCACCCCCACAGGTCGAGCAGTACTTC
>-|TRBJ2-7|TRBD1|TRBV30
CAWTFGTGDTYEQYF
TGTGCCTGGACTTTTGGGACAGGCGATACCTACGAGCAGTACTTC
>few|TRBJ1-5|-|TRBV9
CASSGRGQGQPQHF
TGTGCCAGCAGCGGGCGGGGGCAGGGTCAGCCCCAGCATTTT
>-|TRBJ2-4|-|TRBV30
CAWSVSENIQYF
TGTGCCTGGAGTGTATCGGAAAACATTCAGTACTTC
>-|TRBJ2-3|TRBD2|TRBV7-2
CASSLGGLAGGHTYRQYF
TGTGCCAGCAGCTTAGGGGGACTAGCGGGGGGACATACTTATAGGCAGTATTTT
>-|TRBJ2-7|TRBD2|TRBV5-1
CASSLGALADGYEQYF
TGCGCCAGCAGCTTGGGAGCACTAGCGGATGGCTACGAGCAGTACTTC
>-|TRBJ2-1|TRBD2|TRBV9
CASSQAGAREQFF
TGTGCCAGCAGCCAAGCGGGAGCGAGGGAGCAGTTCTTC
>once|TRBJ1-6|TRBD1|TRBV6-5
CASRAATGLNSPLHF
TGTGCCAGCAGGGCAGCGACAGGGCTGAATTCACCCCTCCACTTT
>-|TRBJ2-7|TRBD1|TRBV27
CASSRQGDYEQYF
TGTGCCAGCAGCCGACAGGGGGATTACGAGCAGTACTTC
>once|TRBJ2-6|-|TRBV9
CASSVDGFSGANVLTF
TGTGCCAGCAGCGTAGACGGTTTCTCTGGGGCCAACGTCCTGACTTTC
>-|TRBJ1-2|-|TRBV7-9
CASSDSTYGYTF
TGTGCCAGCAGCGACAGTACTTATGGCTACACCTTC
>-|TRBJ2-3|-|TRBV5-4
CASSPTGGKDTQYF
TGTGCCAGCAGCCCCACGGGGGGCAAAGATACGCAGTATTTT
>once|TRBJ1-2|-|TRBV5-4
CASSGTFNYGYTF
TGTGCCAGCAGCGGAACTTTCAACTATGGCTACACCTTC
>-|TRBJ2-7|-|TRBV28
CASSLAGFSYEQYF
TGTGCCAGCAGTTTAGCAGGGTTCTCCTACGAGCAGTACTTC
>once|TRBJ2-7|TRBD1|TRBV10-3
CAISRGQGRAYEQYF
TGTGCCATCAGTCGCGGACAGGGTAGAGCCTACGAGCAGTACTTC
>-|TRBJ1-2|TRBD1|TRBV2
CASSEAPGTGRGYTF
TGTGCCAGCAGTGAGGCCCCGGGGACAGGGCGCGGCTACACCTTC
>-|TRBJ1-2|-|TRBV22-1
CPGSSLRKRETYGYTF
TGTCCTGGGAGTAGTCTGCGAAAGCGAGAGACCTATGGCTACACCTTC
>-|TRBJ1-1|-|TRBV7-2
CASSSWTGNTEAFF
TGTGCCAGCAGCTCGTGGACGGGGAACACTGAAGCTTTCTTT
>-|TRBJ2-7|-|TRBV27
CASSPQVGGVHEQYF
TGTGCCAGCAGTCCCCAGGTAGGAGGGGTCCACGAGCAGTACTTC
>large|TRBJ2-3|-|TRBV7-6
CASSLALGGEGTDTQYF
TGTGCCAGCAGCTTAGCGCTAGGGGGTGAAGGCACAGATACGCAGTATTTT
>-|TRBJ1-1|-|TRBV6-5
CASSYSTPGNTEAFF
TGTGCCAGCAGTTACTCGACCCCGGGGAACACTGAAGCTTTCTTT
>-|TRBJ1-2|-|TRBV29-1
CSVVTNYGYTF
TGCAGCGTTGTAACTAACTATGGCTACACCTTC
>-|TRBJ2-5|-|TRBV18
CASYTDPPETQYF
TGTGCCAGCTACACCGACCCCCCGGAGACCCAGTACTTC
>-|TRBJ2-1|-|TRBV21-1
CASSKASAGKRGVYNEQFF
TGTGCCAGCAGCAAGGCCTCCGCGGGGAAGCGGGGGGTCTACAATGAGCAGTTCTTC
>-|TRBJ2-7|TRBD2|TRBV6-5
CASRTGTSVFYEQYF
TGTGCCAGCAGAACAGGGACTAGCGTCTTCTACGAGCAGTACTTC
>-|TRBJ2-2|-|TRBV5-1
CASSFGLANTGELFF
TGCGCCAGCAGCTTCGGGTTAGCAAACACCGGGGAGCTGTTTTTT
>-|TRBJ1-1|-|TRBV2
CASSSRGDYMNTEAFF
TGTGCCAGCAGCTCACGGGGGGACTACATGAACACTGAAGCTTTCTTT
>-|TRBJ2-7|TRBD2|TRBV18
CASSPGLAGVGEQYF
TGTGCCAGCTCACCGGGACTAGCGGGAGTTGGGGAGCAGTACTTC
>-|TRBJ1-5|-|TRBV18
CASSPDIFGQPQHF
TGTGCCAGCTCACCCGACATCTTCGGGCAGCCCCAGCATTTT
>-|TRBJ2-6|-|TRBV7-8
CASSPISGANVLTF
TGTGCCAGCAGCCCTATCTCTGGGGCCAACGTCCTGACTTTC
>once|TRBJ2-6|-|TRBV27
CASSPWGSGANVLTF
TGTGCCAGCAGTCCGTGGGGCTCCGGGGCCAACGTCCTGACTTTC
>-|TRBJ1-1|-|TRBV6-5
CASSWGSPMGTEAFF
TGTGCCAGCAGTTGGGGCAGCCCGATGGGCACTGAAGCTTTCTTT
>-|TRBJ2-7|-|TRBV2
CASSRNYEQYF
TGTGCCAGCAGTAGAAACTACGAGCAGTACTTC
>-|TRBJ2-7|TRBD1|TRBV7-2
CASSPPGQVPYEQYF
TGTGCCAGCAGCCCGCCGGGACAGGTGCCCTACGAGCAGTACTTC
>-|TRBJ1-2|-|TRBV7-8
CASNPPGTNYGYTF
TGTGCCAGCAACCCCCCGGGCACTAACTATGGCTACACCTTC
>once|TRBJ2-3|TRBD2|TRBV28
CASRSSGGRSTDTQYF
TGTGCCAGCAGATCAAGCGGGGGCCGTAGCACAGATACGCAGTATTTT
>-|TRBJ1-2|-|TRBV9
CASSPEAGTGLYGYTF
TGTGCCAGCAGCCCGGAGGCAGGGACGGGCTTATACGGCTACACCTTC
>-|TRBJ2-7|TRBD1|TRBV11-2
CASSFGTGGYYEQYF
TGTGCCAGCAGCTTTGGGACAGGGGGCTATTACGAGCAGTACTTC
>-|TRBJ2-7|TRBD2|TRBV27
CASSLFSGGPVEQYF
TGTGCCAGCAGTTTATTTTCGGGAGGGCCAGTCGAGCAGTACTTC
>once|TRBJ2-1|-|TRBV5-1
CASSLQNNEQFF
TGCGCCAGCAGCTTACAGAACAATGAGCAGTTCTTC
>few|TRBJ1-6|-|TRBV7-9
CASNRPGATGIDSPLHF
TGTGCCAGCAACCGCCCGGGGGCCACAGGGATCGATTCACCCCTCCACTTT
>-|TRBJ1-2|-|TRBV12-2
CASRPQGSYGYTF
TGTGCAAGTCGCCCTCAGGGGAGCTATGGCTACACCTTC
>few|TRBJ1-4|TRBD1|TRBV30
CAWKTRGQGYEKLFF
TGTGCCTGGAAAACCCGGGGACAGGGATACGAAAAACTGTTTTTT
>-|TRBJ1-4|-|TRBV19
CASGRLKGEKLFF
TGTGCCAGCGGACGGCTGAAGGGGGAAAAACTGTTTTTT
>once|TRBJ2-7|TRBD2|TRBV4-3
CASSQDLAGGLLSEEQYF
TGCGCCAGCAGCCAAGATTTAGCGGGGGGTCTCTTGAGTGAGGAGCAGTACTTC